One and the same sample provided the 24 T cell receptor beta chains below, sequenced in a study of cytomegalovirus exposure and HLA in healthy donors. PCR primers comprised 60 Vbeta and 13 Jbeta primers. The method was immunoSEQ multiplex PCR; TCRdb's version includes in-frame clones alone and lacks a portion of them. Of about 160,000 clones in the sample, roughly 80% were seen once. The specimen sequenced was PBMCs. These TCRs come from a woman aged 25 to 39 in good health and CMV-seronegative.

CDR3 protein: CAWSETRDRDHYGYTF. In DNA form, the CDR3 reads TGTGCCTGGAGTGAAACCCGGGACAGAGACCACTATGGCTACACCTTC. This chain connects TRBV30 to TRBJ1-2, with TRBD1 matching 7 bases. CDR3 size: 16 residues. V lost 1 base to trimming and J lost 3 bases; unmatched junction nucleotides: 11. Looked up from germline, CDR1 is GTSNPN and CDR2 is SVGIG (reference sequence).

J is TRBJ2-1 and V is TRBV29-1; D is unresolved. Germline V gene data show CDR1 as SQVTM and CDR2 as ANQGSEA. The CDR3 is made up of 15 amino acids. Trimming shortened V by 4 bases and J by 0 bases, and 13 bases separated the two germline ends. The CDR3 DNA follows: TGCAGCGTTGTGGTCCAACAGAGCTCCTACAATGAGCAGTTCTTC. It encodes CSVVVQQSSYNEQFF.

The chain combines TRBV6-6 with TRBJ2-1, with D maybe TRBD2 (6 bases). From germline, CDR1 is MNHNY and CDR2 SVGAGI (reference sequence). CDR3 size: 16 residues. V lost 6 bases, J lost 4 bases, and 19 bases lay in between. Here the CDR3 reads CASSRSGSPFYNEQFF. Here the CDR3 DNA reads TGTGCCAGCAGCAGATCCGGGAGTCCCTTTTACAATGAGCAGTTCTTC.

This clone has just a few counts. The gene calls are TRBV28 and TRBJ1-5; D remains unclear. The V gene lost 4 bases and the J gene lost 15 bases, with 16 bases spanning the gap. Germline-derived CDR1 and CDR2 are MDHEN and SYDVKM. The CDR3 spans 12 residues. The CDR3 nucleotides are TGTGCCAGCAGTTCTCCGGGTCAAAGCCCGCATTTT. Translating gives CASSSPGQSPHF.

CDR3 sequence reads: CASSEGSRAWGETQYF. In DNA, the CDR3 is TGTGCCAGCAGTGAAGGGAGCAGGGCCTGGGGAGAGACCCAGTACTTC. The chain joins TRBV2 to TRBJ2-5; TRBD1 might be the D (5 bases). The CDR3 contains 16 residues. Germline lookup yields CDR1 SNHLY and CDR2 FYNNEI. Trimming removed 1 base at V and 4 bases at J, with 16 bases between.

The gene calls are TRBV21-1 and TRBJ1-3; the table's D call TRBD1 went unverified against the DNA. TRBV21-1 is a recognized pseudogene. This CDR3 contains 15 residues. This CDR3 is CASDRTGSSGNTIYF. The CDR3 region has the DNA TGTGCCAGCGACCGGACAGGGAGCTCCGGAAACACCATATATTTT.

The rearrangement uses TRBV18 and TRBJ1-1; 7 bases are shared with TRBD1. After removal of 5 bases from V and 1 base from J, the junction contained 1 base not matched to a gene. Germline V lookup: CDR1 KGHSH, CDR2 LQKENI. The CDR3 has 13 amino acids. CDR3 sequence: CASSGTANTEAFF. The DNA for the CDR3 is TGTGCCAGCTCAGGGACAGCGAACACTGAAGCTTTCTTT. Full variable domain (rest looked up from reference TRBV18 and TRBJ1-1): NAGVMQNPRHLVRRRGQEARLRCSPMKGHSHVYWYRQLPEEGLKFMVYLQKENIIDESGMPKERFSAEFPKEGPSILRIQQVVRGDSAAYFCASSGTANTEAFFGQGTRLTVV.

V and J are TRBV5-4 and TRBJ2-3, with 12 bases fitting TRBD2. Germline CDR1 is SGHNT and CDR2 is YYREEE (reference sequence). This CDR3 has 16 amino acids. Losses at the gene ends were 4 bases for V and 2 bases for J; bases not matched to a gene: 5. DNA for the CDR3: TGTGCCAGCAGCCGGCGACTAGCGGGGGTCACAGATACGCAGTATTTT. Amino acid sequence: CASSRRLAGVTDTQYF.

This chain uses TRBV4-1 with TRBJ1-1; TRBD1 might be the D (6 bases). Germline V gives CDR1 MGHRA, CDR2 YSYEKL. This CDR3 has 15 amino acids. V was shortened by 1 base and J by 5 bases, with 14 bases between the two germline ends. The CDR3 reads CASSQGSTGRTEAFF. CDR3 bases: TGCGCCAGCAGCCAAGGAAGTACAGGGAGAACTGAAGCTTTCTTT.

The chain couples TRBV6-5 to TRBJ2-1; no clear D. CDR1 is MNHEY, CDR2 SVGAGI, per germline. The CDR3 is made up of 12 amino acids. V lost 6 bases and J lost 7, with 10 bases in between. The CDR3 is CASSSQTNEQFF. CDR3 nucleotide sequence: TGTGCCAGCAGCAGTCAAACAAATGAGCAGTTCTTC.

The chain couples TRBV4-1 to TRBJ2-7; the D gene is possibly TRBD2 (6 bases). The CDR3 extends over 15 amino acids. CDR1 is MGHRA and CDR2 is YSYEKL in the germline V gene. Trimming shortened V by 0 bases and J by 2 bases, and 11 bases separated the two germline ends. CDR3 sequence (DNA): TGCGCCAGCAGCCAAGATTGGGTAGCGGCCTACGAGCAGTACTTC. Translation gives CASSQDWVAAYEQYF.

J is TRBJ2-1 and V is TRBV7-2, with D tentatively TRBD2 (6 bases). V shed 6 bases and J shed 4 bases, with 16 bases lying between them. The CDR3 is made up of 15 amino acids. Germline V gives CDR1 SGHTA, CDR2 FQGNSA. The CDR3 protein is CASRKPGLSYNEQFF. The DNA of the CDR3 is TGTGCCAGCAGAAAACCGGGACTGTCTTACAATGAGCAGTTCTTC.

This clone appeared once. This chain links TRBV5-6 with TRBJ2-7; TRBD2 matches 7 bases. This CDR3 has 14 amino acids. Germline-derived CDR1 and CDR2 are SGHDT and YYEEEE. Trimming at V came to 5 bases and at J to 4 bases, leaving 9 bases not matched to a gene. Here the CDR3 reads CASSSLGGTYEQYF. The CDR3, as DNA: TGTGCCAGCAGTTCCCTGGGGGGGACGTACGAGCAGTACTTC.

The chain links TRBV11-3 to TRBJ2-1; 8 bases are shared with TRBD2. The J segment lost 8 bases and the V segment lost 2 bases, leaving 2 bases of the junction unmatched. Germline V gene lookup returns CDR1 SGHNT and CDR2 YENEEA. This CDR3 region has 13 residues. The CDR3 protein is CASSLRGGDEQFF. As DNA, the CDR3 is TGTGCCAGCAGCTTACGGGGGGGGGATGAGCAGTTCTTC.

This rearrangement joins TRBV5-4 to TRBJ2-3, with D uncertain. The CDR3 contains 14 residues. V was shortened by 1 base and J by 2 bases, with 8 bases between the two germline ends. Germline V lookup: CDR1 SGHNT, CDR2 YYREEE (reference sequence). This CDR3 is CASSLFWATDTQYF. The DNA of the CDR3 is TGTGCCAGCAGCTTGTTCTGGGCCACAGATACGCAGTATTTT. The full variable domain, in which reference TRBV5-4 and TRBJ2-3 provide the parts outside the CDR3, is ETGVTQSPTHLIKTRGQQVTLRCSSQSGHNTVSWYQQALGQGPQFIFQYYREEENGRGNFPPRFSGLQFPNYSSELNVNALELDDSALYLCASSLFWATDTQYFGPGTRLTVL.

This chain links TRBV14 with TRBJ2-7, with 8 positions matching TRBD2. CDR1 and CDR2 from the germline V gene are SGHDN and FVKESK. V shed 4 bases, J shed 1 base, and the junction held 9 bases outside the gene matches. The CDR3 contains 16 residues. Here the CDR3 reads CASSRTPGLGSYEQYF. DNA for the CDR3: TGTGCCAGCAGCCGGACGCCGGGACTAGGTTCCTACGAGCAGTACTTC.

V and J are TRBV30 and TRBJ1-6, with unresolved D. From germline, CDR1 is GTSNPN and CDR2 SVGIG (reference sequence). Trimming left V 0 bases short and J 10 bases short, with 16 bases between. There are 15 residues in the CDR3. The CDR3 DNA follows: TGTGCCTGGAGTGTCTCTTGGGAGCTTGGATCACCCCTCCACTTT. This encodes CAWSVSWELGSPLHF.

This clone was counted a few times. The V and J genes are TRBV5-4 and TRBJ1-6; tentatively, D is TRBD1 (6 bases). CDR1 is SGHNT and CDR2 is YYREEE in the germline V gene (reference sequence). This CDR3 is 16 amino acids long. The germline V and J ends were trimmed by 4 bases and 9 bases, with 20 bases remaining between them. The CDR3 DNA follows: TGTGCCAGCAGCAGTACAGGGTCGCCCAGACTTTCACCCCTCCACTTT. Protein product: CASSSTGSPRLSPLHF.

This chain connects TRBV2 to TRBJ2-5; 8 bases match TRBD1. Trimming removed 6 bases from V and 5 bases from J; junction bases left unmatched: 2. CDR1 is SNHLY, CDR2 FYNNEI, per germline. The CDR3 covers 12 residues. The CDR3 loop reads CASRTGVETQYF. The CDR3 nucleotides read TGTGCCAGCAGGACAGGGGTCGAGACCCAGTACTTC.

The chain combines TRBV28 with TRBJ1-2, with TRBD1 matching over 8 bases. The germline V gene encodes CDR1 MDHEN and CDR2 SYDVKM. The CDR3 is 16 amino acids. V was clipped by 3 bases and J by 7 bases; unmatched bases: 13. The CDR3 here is CASSFFPDQGAGGYTF. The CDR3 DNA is TGTGCCAGCAGTTTCTTCCCGGACCAGGGGGCAGGTGGCTACACCTTC.

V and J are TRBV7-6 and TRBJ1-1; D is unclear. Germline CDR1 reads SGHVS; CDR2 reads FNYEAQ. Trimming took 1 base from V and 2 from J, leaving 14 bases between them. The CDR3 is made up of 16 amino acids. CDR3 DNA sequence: TGTGCCAGCAGCTTAGGGACTGGAGTGGACAACACTGAAGCTTTCTTT. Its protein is CASSLGTGVDNTEAFF.

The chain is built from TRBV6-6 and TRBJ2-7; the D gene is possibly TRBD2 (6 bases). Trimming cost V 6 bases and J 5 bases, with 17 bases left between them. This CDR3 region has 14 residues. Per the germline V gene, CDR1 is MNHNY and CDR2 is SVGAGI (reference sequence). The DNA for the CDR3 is TGTGCCAGCAGCCTCAGGACGGGGGTAGACGAGCAGTACTTC. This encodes CASSLRTGVDEQYF.

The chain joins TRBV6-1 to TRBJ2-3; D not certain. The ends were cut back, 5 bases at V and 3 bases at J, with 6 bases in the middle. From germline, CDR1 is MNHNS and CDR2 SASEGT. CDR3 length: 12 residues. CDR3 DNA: TGTGCCAGCAGTCGCGGAACAGATACGCAGTATTTT. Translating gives CASSRGTDTQYF.

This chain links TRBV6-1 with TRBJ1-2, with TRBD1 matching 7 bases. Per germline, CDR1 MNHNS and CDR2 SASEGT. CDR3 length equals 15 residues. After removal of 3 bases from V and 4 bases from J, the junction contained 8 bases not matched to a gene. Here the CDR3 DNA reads TGTGCCAGCAGTGAGCCACAGGGGAACGGCTATGGCTACACCTTC. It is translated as CASSEPQGNGYGYTF.